This T cell receptor beta chain was recorded in a study of blood T cell repertoires in COVID-19. The germline gives CDR1 MNHNY, CDR2 SVGAGI (reference sequence). The CDR3 is 15 amino acids. Deletions cut 2 bases from V and 7 bases from J, with 17 bases between. Clones were sequenced by immunoSEQ multiplex PCR, and TCRdb holds only the in-frame ones, with some missing. The sample has some 150,000 clones; approximately 80% are singletons. This TCR was recovered from a woman aged 45-65 years in a cohort sampled during active or convalescent COVID-19. Input material: peripheral blood. The chain joins TRBV6-6 to TRBJ1-1, with D maybe TRBD1 (6 bases). The CDR3 region has the DNA TGTGCCAGCAGTTACCCCCTTCGGGGGGCGGGTGAAGCTTTCTTT. As protein: CASSYPLRGAGEAFF.